This T cell receptor beta chain emerged from a study of cytomegalovirus exposure and HLA in healthy donors. Remarks on this clone: Its antigen is as yet unknown.

Use of 60 Vbeta and 13 Jbeta primers characterized the PCR. Only in-frame clones appear in the TCRdb table, and some are missing; sequencing was by immunoSEQ multiplex PCR. This repertoire shows approximately 83,000 clones, 65% to 85% found once; its top ten account for 2%. Trimming left V 10 bases short and J 3 bases short, with 13 bases between. CDR1 is MNHNS, CDR2 SASEGT, per germline. The CDR3 has 12 residues. Study-wide results and limits: As was reported, the HLA-A and HLA-B alleles of most subjects were accurately predicted from TCR beta sequences. Among the CMV-associated chains, a few were confirmed in vitro as specific for CMV antigens. Highly shared sequence variants in one cluster were likely a sequencing artifact.

Though probably carrying unrecorded immune exposures, donors were nominally healthy at sampling. The V and J genes are TRBV6-1 and TRBJ2-7, with a tentative D call TRBD1 (5 bases). This clonotype was obtained from a man aged 18 to 29 in good health and CMV-seronegative. Material: PBMCs. The chain's CDR3 is CATATEYYEQYF. CDR3 sequence (DNA): TGTGCCACCGCGACAGAATACTACGAGCAGTACTTC.